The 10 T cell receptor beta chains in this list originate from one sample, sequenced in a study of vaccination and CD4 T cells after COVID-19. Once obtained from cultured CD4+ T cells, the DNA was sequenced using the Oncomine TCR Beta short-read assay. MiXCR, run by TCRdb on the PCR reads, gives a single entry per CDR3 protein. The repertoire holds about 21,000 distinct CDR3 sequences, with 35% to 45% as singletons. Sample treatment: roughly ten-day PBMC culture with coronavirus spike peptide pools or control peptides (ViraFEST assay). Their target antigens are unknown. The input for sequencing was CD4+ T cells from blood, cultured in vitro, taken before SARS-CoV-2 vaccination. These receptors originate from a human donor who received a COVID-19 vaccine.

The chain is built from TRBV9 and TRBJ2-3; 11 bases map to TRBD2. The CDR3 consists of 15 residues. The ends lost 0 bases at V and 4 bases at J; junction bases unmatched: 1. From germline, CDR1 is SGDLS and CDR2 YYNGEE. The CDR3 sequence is CASSVVSGGADTQYF. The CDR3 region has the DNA TGTGCCAGCAGCGTAGTTAGCGGGGGGGCAGATACGCAGTATTTT.

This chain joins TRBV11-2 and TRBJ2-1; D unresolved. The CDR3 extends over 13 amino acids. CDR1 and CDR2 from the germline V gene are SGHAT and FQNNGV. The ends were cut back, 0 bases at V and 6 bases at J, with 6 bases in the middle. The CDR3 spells CASSLDRTNEQFF. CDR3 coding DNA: TGTGCCAGCAGCTTAGATAGGACCAATGAGCAGTTCTTC.

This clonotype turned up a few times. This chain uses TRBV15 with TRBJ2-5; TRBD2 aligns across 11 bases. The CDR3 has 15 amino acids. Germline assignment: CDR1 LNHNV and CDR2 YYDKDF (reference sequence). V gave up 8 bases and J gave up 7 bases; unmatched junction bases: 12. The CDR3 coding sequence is TGTGCCACCCAGGAGACTAGCGGGGTTAGGGGGACCCAGTACTTC. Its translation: CATQETSGVRGTQYF.

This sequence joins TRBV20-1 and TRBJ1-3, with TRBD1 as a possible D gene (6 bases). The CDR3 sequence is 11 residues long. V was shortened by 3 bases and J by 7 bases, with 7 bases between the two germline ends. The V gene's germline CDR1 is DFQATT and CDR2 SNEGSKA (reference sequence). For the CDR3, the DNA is TGCAGTGCTAGTAGGGGGAACACCATATATTTT. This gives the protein CSASRGNTIYF.

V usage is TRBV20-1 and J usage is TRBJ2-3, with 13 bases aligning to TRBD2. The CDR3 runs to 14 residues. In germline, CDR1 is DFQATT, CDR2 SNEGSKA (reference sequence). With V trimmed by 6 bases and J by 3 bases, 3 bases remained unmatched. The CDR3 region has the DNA TGCAGTGCATGGGGACTAGCGGGGACAGATACGCAGTATTTT. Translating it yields CSAWGLAGTDTQYF.

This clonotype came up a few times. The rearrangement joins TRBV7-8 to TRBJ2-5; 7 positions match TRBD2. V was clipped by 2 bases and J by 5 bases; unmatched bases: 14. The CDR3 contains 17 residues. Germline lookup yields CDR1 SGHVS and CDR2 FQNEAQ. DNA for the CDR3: TGTGCCAGCAGCTTATTTGGACTAGGGGCCCCGGGTGAGACCCAGTACTTC. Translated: CASSLFGLGAPGETQYF. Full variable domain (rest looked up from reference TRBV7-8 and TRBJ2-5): GAGVSQSPRYKVAKRGQDVALRCDPISGHVSLFWYQQALGQGPEFLTYFQNEAQLDKSGLPSDRFFAERPEGSVSTLKIQRTQQEDSAVYLCASSLFGLGAPGETQYFGPGTRLLVL.

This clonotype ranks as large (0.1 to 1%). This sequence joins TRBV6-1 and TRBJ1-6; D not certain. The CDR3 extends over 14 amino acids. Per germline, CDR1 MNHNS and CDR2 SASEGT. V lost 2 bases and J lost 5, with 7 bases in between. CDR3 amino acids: CASSERQNNSPLHF. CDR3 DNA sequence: TGTGCCAGCAGTGAACGGCAGAATAATTCACCCCTCCACTTT.

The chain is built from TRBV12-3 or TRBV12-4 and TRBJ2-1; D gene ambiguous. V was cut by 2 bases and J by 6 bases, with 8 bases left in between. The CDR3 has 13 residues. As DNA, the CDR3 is TGTGCCAGCAGTTTATACCGCCTCAATGAGCAGTTCTTC. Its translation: CASSLYRLNEQFF.

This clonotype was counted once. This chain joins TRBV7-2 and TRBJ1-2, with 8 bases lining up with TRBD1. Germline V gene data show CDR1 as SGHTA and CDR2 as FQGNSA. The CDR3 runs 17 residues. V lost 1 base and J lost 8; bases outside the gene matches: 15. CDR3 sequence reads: CASSLVPRRDRTVGYTF. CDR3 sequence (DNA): TGTGCCAGCAGCTTAGTTCCCAGACGGGACAGGACCGTCGGCTACACCTTC.

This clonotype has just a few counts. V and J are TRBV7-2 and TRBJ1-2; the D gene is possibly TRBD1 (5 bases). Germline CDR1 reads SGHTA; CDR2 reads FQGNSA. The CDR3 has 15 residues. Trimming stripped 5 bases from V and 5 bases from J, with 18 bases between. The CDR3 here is CASSAESGAGYGYTF. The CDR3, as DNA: TGTGCCAGCAGCGCCGAATCTGGGGCGGGGTATGGCTACACCTTC.